Listed below are T cell receptor beta chains from one sample, sequenced in a study of shared clonotypes between healthy human individuals. Some clones are missing from TCRdb's copy, which holds only in-frame ones; the method was immunoSEQ multiplex PCR. Of about 2.1 million clones in the sample, approximately 92% were seen once. Material for sequencing was naive CD8+ T cells from PBMCs. These receptor sequences come from a man aged 18-30 years in good health. Some clones in this sample may be carry-over from other donors' samples. CDR3s include the opening cysteine and the closing phenylalanine or tryptophan. Fields, in order: V gene, D gene, clone size, J gene, CDR3 length, CDR3 DNA, CDR3 protein. The D gene is left open where the match is weak. Some rows mark clone size as missing; the rest say once, few, many or name a class of expanded clone.

TRBV10-3	.	once	TRBJ1-5	13	TGTGCCATCAGTGAGTCTAAGCAACAGCCCCAGCATTTT	CAISESKQQPQHF
TRBV30	.	.	TRBJ2-2	11	TGTGCCTGGAGTGTTGGTCTGGAGCTGTTTTTT	CAWSVGLELFF
TRBV7-9	.	.	TRBJ2-5	13	TGTGCCAGCAGCTTCCTGTACCAAGAGACCCAGTACTTC	CASSFLYQETQYF
TRBV21-1	.	.	TRBJ1-2	14	TGTGCCAGCACCCAGGGGAGGGACAACTATGGCTACACCTTC	CASTQGRDNYGYTF
TRBV4-1	TRBD1	.	TRBJ1-1	16	TGCGCCAGCAGACAAGCGCCAGGGGGATCTTGGACTGAAGCTTTCTTT	CASRQAPGGSWTEAFF
TRBV7-2	.	.	TRBJ1-1	14	TGTGCCAGCAGCTTAGGAGGGGGGAACACTGAAGCTTTCTTT	CASSLGGGNTEAFF
TRBV7-9	.	few	TRBJ2-5	11	TGTGCCAGCAGCTTCGGGGAGACCCAGTACTTC	CASSFGETQYF
TRBV18	TRBD1	.	TRBJ2-3	16	TGTGCCAGCTCACCGGGACAGTCCTCTAGCACAGATACGCAGTATTTT	CASSPGQSSSTDTQYF
TRBV29-1	.	.	TRBJ1-1	14	TGCAGCGTTGCGGTACCGGGCCATTATACTGAAGCTTTCTTT	CSVAVPGHYTEAFF
TRBV27	.	.	TRBJ1-1	13	TGTGCCAGCAGTCTTACAGGGAACACTGAAGCTTTCTTT	CASSLTGNTEAFF